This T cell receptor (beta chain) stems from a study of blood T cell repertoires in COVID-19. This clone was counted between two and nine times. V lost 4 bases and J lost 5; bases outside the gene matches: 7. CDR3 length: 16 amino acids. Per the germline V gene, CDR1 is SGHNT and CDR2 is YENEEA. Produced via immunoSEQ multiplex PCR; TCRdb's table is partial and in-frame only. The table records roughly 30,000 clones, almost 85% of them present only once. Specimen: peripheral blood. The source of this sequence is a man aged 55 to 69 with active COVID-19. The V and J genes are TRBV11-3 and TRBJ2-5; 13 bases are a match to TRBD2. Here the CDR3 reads CASSSGLAGVRETQYF. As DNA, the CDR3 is TGTGCCAGCAGCTCCGGACTAGCGGGAGTCAGGGAGACCCAGTACTTC.